The next 27 T cell receptor beta chains were all read from a single sample in a study of chemoradiotherapy in HPV16-positive cancers. Data came from immunoSEQ multiplex PCR; TCRdb stores just in-frame clones and leaves some out. The data contain tens of thousands of clones, approximately 86% of them seen just once; the ten biggest clones take up around 1.9%. Sequenced here: blood, sampled from a patient who underwent chemoradiotherapy. The receptors were gathered from a human donor with HPV-associated anogenital cancer.

CDR3 coding DNA: TGTGCCAGCAGTGTCCAGGGGTCTAATGAAAAACTGTTTTTT. Its translation is CASSVQGSNEKLFF. The chain joins TRBV2 to TRBJ1-4; TRBD1 might be the D (6 bases). The CDR3 runs 14 residues. The germline gives CDR1 SNHLY, CDR2 FYNNEI. Trimming cost V 4 bases and J 3 bases, with 9 bases left between them.

The chain couples TRBV7-6 to TRBJ1-4; D unresolved. Germline V lookup: CDR1 SGHVS, CDR2 FNYEAQ. CDR3 length: 14 residues. Trimming stripped 1 base from V and 7 bases from J, with 10 bases between. CDR3 amino acids: CASSLEVVGEKLFF. CDR3 coding DNA: TGTGCCAGCAGCTTAGAGGTGGTGGGTGAAAAACTGTTTTTT.

This sequence joins TRBV10-1 and TRBJ1-2; D unclear. Germline CDR1 reads WNHNN; CDR2 reads SYGVQD (reference sequence). The CDR3 runs to 17 residues. V shed 3 bases and J shed 4 bases, with 21 bases lying between them. For the CDR3, the DNA is TGCGCCAGCAGTGAAAGTGGTAAGTTACGGCCCCTCTATGGCTACACCTTC. Encoded protein: CASSESGKLRPLYGYTF.

This sequence joins TRBV19 and TRBJ1-6, with TRBD1 matching over 9 bases. With 8 bases clipped from V and 3 bases from J, the junction kept 5 bases outside the gene matches. The CDR3 contains 15 residues. CDR1 is LNHDA, CDR2 SQIVND, per germline (reference sequence). DNA for the CDR3: TGTGCCAGTGGGGACAGGGAAAACTATAATTCACCCCTCCACTTT. This encodes CASGDRENYNSPLHF.

This chain uses TRBV7-9 with TRBJ1-6; D not resolved. CDR1 and CDR2 from the germline V gene are SEHNR and FQNEAQ (reference sequence). The CDR3 has 13 amino acids. Between the trimmed V and J ends, which lost 2 bases and 14 bases, there was a span of 13 bases. The CDR3 coding sequence is TGTGCCAGCAGCTTAATTTCAGGCCTCGCCCTCCACTTT. It translates to CASSLISGLALHF.

The chain carries TRBV6-6 and TRBJ2-1, with 8 bases matching TRBD1. The CDR3 spans 15 residues. V was clipped by 5 bases and J by 9 bases; unmatched bases: 12. CDR1 is MNHNY, CDR2 SVGAGI, per germline (reference sequence). The CDR3 DNA is TGTGCCAGCAGTGCTCAGGGACAGGCAAGAGGTGAGCAGTTCTTC. This encodes CASSAQGQARGEQFF.

The chain joins TRBV7-9 to TRBJ1-2; D gene ambiguous. Germline assignment: CDR1 SEHNR and CDR2 FQNEAQ (reference sequence). The CDR3 consists of 15 residues. The V gene lost 1 base and the J gene lost 0 bases, with 9 bases spanning the gap. The CDR3 loop reads CASSLEVSANYGYTF. CDR3 in DNA: TGTGCCAGCAGCTTAGAGGTTTCAGCTAACTATGGCTACACCTTC.

This chain joins TRBV7-2 and TRBJ2-5; TRBD1 agrees at 9 bases. This CDR3 has 15 amino acids. From germline, CDR1 is SGHTA and CDR2 FQGNSA. J was trimmed by 5 bases and V by 0 bases; bases with no gene match: 4. The CDR3 region is CASSLAYRGRETQYF. In DNA, the CDR3 is TGTGCCAGCAGCTTAGCTTACAGGGGGCGGGAGACCCAGTACTTC.

The V call is TRBV14, the J call TRBJ2-7; the match to TRBD1 covers 9 bases. Unmatched junction bases numbered 1, after V lost 4 bases and J lost 3 bases. The CDR3 contains 13 residues. In germline, CDR1 is SGHDN, CDR2 FVKESK. CDR3 sequence: CASSRDRVYEQYF. DNA for the CDR3: TGTGCCAGCAGCCGGGACAGGGTCTACGAGCAGTACTTC.

The chain joins TRBV9 to TRBJ1-1, with TRBD1 identical over 7 bases. The CDR3 is 15 amino acids. CDR1 SGDLS and CDR2 YYNGEE come from the germline V gene. V trimming: 0 bases; J trimming: 1 base; junction bases outside the gene matches: 3. This CDR3 is CASSVAWDRNTEAFF. The CDR3 DNA follows: TGTGCCAGCAGCGTAGCTTGGGACAGGAACACTGAAGCTTTCTTT.

The chain employs TRBV11-2 and TRBJ2-5; the match to TRBD2 covers 15 bases. Germline CDR1 is SGHAT and CDR2 is FQNNGV. CDR3 length equals 16 residues. V lost 4 bases to trimming and J lost 4 bases; unmatched junction nucleotides: 4. CDR3 sequence: CASSSTGLAGGETQYF. The CDR3 nucleotides read TGTGCCAGCAGCTCAACGGGACTAGCGGGGGGAGAGACCCAGTACTTC.

The chain links TRBV6-6 to TRBJ1-4; D not resolved. With 1 base removed from V and 8 bases from J, the gap between germline ends came to 8 bases. The CDR3 consists of 13 residues. CDR1 is MNHNY, CDR2 SVGAGI, per germline (reference sequence). CDR3 protein: CASSYYPGEKLFF. In DNA form, the CDR3 reads TGTGCCAGCAGTTACTACCCGGGAGAAAAACTGTTTTTT.

The chain employs TRBV7-6 and TRBJ1-2; D might be TRBD1 (6 bases). Germline CDR1 is SGHVS and CDR2 is FNYEAQ. V lost 4 bases, J lost 4 bases, and 13 bases lay in between. CDR3 size: 14 residues. The DNA of the CDR3 is TGTGCCAGCAGCTCCTTGGACAGCCTCTATGGCTACACCTTC. This sequence encodes CASSSLDSLYGYTF.

V and J are TRBV5-6 and TRBJ1-1; TRBD1 matches at 8 bases. CDR1 SGHDT and CDR2 YYEEEE come from the germline V gene. This CDR3 comprises 13 residues. With 5 bases clipped from V and 6 bases from J, the junction kept 6 bases outside the gene matches. The CDR3 here is CASSPGGPAEAFF. CDR3 nucleotides: TGTGCCAGCAGTCCAGGGGGCCCGGCTGAAGCTTTCTTT.

J is TRBJ2-6 and V is TRBV5-4; 7 positions agree with TRBD1. Germline CDR1 is SGHNT and CDR2 is YYREEE (reference sequence). This CDR3 contains 16 residues. Trimming at V came to 4 bases and at J to 2 bases, leaving 6 bases not matched to a gene. The CDR3 DNA sequence: TGTGCCAGCAGCGCCTTTCAGGGGGCTGGGGCCAACGTCCTGACTTTC. Its translation is CASSAFQGAGANVLTF.

This clone was detected only a few times. Here the CDR3 DNA reads TGTGCCAGCAGTGAGACTAGCGGGGGACAGGAGACCCAGTACTTC. This sequence encodes CASSETSGGQETQYF. The chain joins TRBV6-4 to TRBJ2-5, with TRBD2 matching over 12 bases. The CDR3 has 15 amino acids. Per the germline V gene, CDR1 is MRHNA and CDR2 is SNTAGT. V lost 3 bases to trimming and J lost 5 bases; unmatched junction nucleotides: 4.

J is TRBJ2-3 and V is TRBV9; D call uncertain. Germline V gene lookup returns CDR1 SGDLS and CDR2 YYNGEE. Trimming took off 3 bases at V and 7 bases at J, with 12 bases between the two ends. The CDR3 is 13 amino acids. As DNA, the CDR3 is TGTGCCAGCAGCGCCTCTAGTAGCCATACGCAGTATTTT. It yields the protein CASSASSSHTQYF.

This chain joins TRBV28 and TRBJ1-1; D remains unclear. Germline assignment: CDR1 MDHEN and CDR2 SYDVKM. The CDR3 contains 13 residues. Trimming shortened V by 6 bases and J by 11 bases, and 19 bases separated the two germline ends. The CDR3 reads CASSSRPSSVAFF. Written as DNA, the CDR3 is TGTGCCAGCAGCAGCCGGCCCAGCAGCGTCGCTTTCTTT.

The chain carries TRBV19 and TRBJ1-5; TRBD1 matches 8 bases. With 3 bases clipped from V and 9 bases from J, the junction kept 10 bases outside the gene matches. The V gene's germline CDR1 is LNHDA and CDR2 SQIVND (reference sequence). The CDR3 contains 15 residues. The CDR3 loop reads CASSIMGQARSPQHF. CDR3 nucleotides: TGTGCCAGTAGTATTATGGGACAGGCCCGATCGCCCCAGCATTTT.

The chain recombines TRBV25-1 with TRBJ2-1; TRBD2 matches 11 bases. The CDR3 loop spans 14 amino acids. The V and J ends lost 7 bases and 6 bases, in that order; junction bases with no gene match: 5. CDR1 MGHDK and CDR2 SYGVNS come from the germline V gene. The CDR3 coding sequence is TGTGCCAGCAAGGTAGCGGGGGGGCGCAATGAGCAGTTCTTC. Protein: CASKVAGGRNEQFF.

In DNA, the CDR3 is TGTGCCAGTAGTATAGCAGGGGCGGATAATTCACCCCTCCACTTT. The encoded protein is CASSIAGADNSPLHF. The chain carries TRBV19 and TRBJ1-6; possible D gene TRBD1, 6 bases. CDR1 and CDR2 (germline): LNHDA, SQIVND (reference sequence). The CDR3 is 15 residues long. The V gene lost 1 base and the J gene lost 5 bases, with 9 bases spanning the gap.

V gene TRBV9 combines with J gene TRBJ1-1; TRBD1 aligns across 7 bases. Germline V gene sequence: CDR1 SGDLS, CDR2 YYNGEE. V lost 4 bases and J lost 4; bases outside the gene matches: 7. The CDR3 is 14 amino acids. As DNA, the CDR3 is TGTGCCAGCAGCCCCCACACAGGGGCCACTGAAGCTTTCTTT. Translated: CASSPHTGATEAFF. Full variable domain (remainder filled in from reference TRBV9 and TRBJ1-1): DSGVTQTPKHLITATGQRVTLRCSPRSGDLSVYWYQQSLDQGLQFLIQYYNGEERAKGNILERFSAQQFPDLHSELNLSSLELGDSALYFCASSPHTGATEAFFGQGTRLTVV.

The count of this clone is one. This sequence joins TRBV14 and TRBJ2-7, with TRBD1 identical over 8 bases. The CDR3 has 15 residues. In germline, CDR1 is SGHDN, CDR2 FVKESK. Trimming took 4 bases from V and 4 from J; bases not matched to a gene: 9. CDR3 nucleotides: TGTGCCAGCAGCCCCTCGACAGGGGAGCAATACGAGCAGTACTTC. It codes for CASSPSTGEQYEQYF.

CDR3 sequence (DNA): TGTGCCAGCAGCCGAACAGGGGTACAGGTCTATGGCTACACCTTC. It codes for CASSRTGVQVYGYTF. V and J are TRBV11-2 and TRBJ1-2; TRBD1 agrees at 7 bases. Per the germline V gene, CDR1 is SGHAT and CDR2 is FQNNGV. This CDR3 spans 15 amino acids. Trimming took 5 bases from V and 4 from J; bases not matched to a gene: 10. Full variable domain (remainder filled in from reference TRBV11-2 and TRBJ1-2): EAGVAQSPRYKIIEKRQSVAFWCNPISGHATLYWYQQILGQGPKLLIQFQNNGVVDDSQLPKDRFSAERLKGVDSTLKIQPAKLEDSAVYLCASSRTGVQVYGYTFGSGTRLTVV.

This clone has a single count. V gene TRBV7-9 combines with J gene TRBJ1-2; 9 bases are shared with TRBD1. V shed 5 bases and J 3 bases; nucleotides not matched to a gene: 10. CDR1 and CDR2 (germline): SEHNR, FQNEAQ (reference sequence). The CDR3 contains 16 residues. The CDR3 nucleotides are TGTGCCAGCAGCCCGGGACCCGACAGGGGGGACTATGGCTACACCTTC. It is translated as CASSPGPDRGDYGYTF. Looking up the rest from reference TRBV7-9 and TRBJ1-2 gives the full variable domain: DTGVSQNPRHKITKRGQNVTFRCDPISEHNRLYWYRQTLGQGPEFLTYFQNEAQLEKSRLLSDRFSAERPKGSFSTLEIQRTEQGDSAMYLCASSPGPDRGDYGYTFGSGTRLTVV.

CDR3 loop: CASNAGQGGGYTF. For the CDR3, the DNA is TGCGCCAGCAACGCGGGACAGGGAGGCGGCTACACCTTC. The chain couples TRBV5-1 to TRBJ1-2; 9 nucleotides match TRBD1. The CDR3 runs 13 residues. V was clipped by 6 bases and J by 8 bases; unmatched bases: 8. CDR1 and CDR2 from the germline V gene are SGHRS and YFSETQ.

The J gene is TRBJ2-5, the V gene TRBV5-1; D not resolved. The V gene lost 0 bases and the J gene lost 3 bases, with 12 bases spanning the gap. The CDR3 has 15 amino acids. In germline, CDR1 is SGHRS, CDR2 YFSETQ. For the CDR3, the DNA is TGCGCCAGCAGCTTGGCGGGTGGTATAGAAGAGACCCAGTACTTC. Its protein product is CASSLAGGIEETQYF.